The rows below give T cell receptor beta chains drawn from one sample of a study of T cell responses to AZD1222 COVID-19 vaccine. Profiling relied on immunoSEQ multiplex PCR, and the TCRdb table lists in-frame clones only, not all of them. Among roughly 180,000 clones listed, about nine tenths were seen once. Sequenced material: peripheral blood, taken on day 0 of AZD1222 vaccination. The receptors shown here come from an adult in good health. CDR3s include the opening cysteine and the closing phenylalanine or tryptophan. A D gene is named only where the DNA matches it firmly. Clone size appears in some rows only: once, few, many, or a class for an expanded clone.

CDR3nt	CDR3aa	v_gene	abundance	j_gene	d_gene
TGTGCCAGCAGCCATAGGGACACCTCCTATGGCTACACCTTC	CASSHRDTSYGYTF	TRBV7-2	.	TRBJ1-2	.
TGTGCCAGCGGGTCCAATAATTCACCCCTCCACTTT	CASGSNNSPLHF	TRBV13	few	TRBJ1-6	.
TGTGCCAGCAGTGTACTTAGCGGGGGGTCTAAGACCGGGGAGCTGTTTTTT	CASSVLSGGSKTGELFF	TRBV27	few	TRBJ2-2	TRBD2
TGTGCCAGCTCCCTCTATAGGGGAGGCACAGATACGCAGTATTTT	CASSLYRGGTDTQYF	TRBV27	once	TRBJ2-3	.
TGTGCCAGCAGTCAAACCAGCGCCTATGGCTACACCTTC	CASSQTSAYGYTF	TRBV6-5	.	TRBJ1-2	.
TGCGCCAGCAGCCTCGGGGGGGACTATGGCTACACCTTC	CASSLGGDYGYTF	TRBV4-1	.	TRBJ1-2	.
TGTGCCATCGGAGGCCGCCAACTAGAAGGTAATGAGCAGTTCTTC	CAIGGRQLEGNEQFF	TRBV10-3	.	TRBJ2-1	.
TGTGCCAGCAGCCACCAGGGGGGGGAGGTCAATGAGCAGTTCTTC	CASSHQGGEVNEQFF	TRBV3-1/TRBV3-2	few	TRBJ2-1	.
TGTGCCAGCAGCTTGGCGGGGAATCAGCCCCAGCATTTT	CASSLAGNQPQHF	TRBV5-6	.	TRBJ1-5	.
TGTGCCAGCAGCCCCCGGGGGCAGGGGAGCGAAAAACTGTTTTTT	CASSPRGQGSEKLFF	TRBV13	.	TRBJ1-4	.
TGTGCCAGCAGCCTTCCTACCTTC	CASSLPTF	TRBV14	.	TRBJ1-2	.
TGTGCCAGCCGCGGGGGGAGCTGGGGGGCGTTAGATACGCAGTATTTT	CASRGGSWGALDTQYF	TRBV9	.	TRBJ2-3	TRBD2
TGTGCCAGCAGCTTAGCGCCCAGGGTCTACGAGCAGTACTTC	CASSLAPRVYEQYF	TRBV7-2	once	TRBJ2-7	.
TGTGCCAGCTCCTTGGGACAGGAAGGTCAGCCCCAGCATTTT	CASSLGQEGQPQHF	TRBV18	.	TRBJ1-5	TRBD1
TGCGCCAGCACCGACTCGAAGCGGGGTGGGACAGATACGCAGTATTTT	CASTDSKRGGTDTQYF	TRBV5-1	.	TRBJ2-3	TRBD2
TGTGCCAGCAGCTCTCTAAGGGGGGATACGCAGTATTTT	CASSSLRGDTQYF	TRBV7-9	.	TRBJ2-3	.
TGTGCCAGTAATTCCCGGGACGGTAGCAATCAGCCCCAGCATTTT	CASNSRDGSNQPQHF	TRBV19	.	TRBJ1-5	.
TGTGCCAGCAGCTTGGGAGGGACAACTAATGAAAAACTGTTTTTT	CASSLGGTTNEKLFF	TRBV5-8	.	TRBJ1-4	.
TGCAGTGCTAGTGGGACTAATTCCGCAGCTGAGCAGTTCTTC	CSASGTNSAAEQFF	TRBV20-1	.	TRBJ2-1	TRBD2
TGTGCCAGCAGCGCCACAGGGGCCGGTCAGCCCCAGCATTTT	CASSATGAGQPQHF	TRBV9	.	TRBJ1-5	TRBD1
TGTGCCAGCTCCCCACCAAGGACGCAGTATTTT	CASSPPRTQYF	TRBV18	.	TRBJ2-3	.
TGTGCTAGTGGTTTGCCCGGGGAGGGGACCGACGAGCAGTACTTC	CASGLPGEGTDEQYF	TRBV12-5	.	TRBJ2-7	TRBD2
TGTGCCACCAGCAGAATCCCCTGGGAACAGAAGAACACTGAAGCTTTCTTT	CATSRIPWEQKNTEAFF	TRBV15	.	TRBJ1-1	.
TGTGCTAGCAGCCCGTCCTTGGGGCACGGGGAGCTGTTTTTT	CASSPSLGHGELFF	TRBV7-7	.	TRBJ2-2	.
TGCAGCGTTGAAGATCGGGGCTTGGACAGACGCTCTGGAAACACCATATATTTT	CSVEDRGLDRRSGNTIYF	TRBV29-1	.	TRBJ1-3	.
TGTGCCAGCAGTTTGGCAGGGAGAGGCGGCTACACCTTC	CASSLAGRGGYTF	TRBV27	.	TRBJ1-2	.
TGTGCCAGCACTCCAATCGGGACAGCTAATGAAAAACTGTTTTTT	CASTPIGTANEKLFF	TRBV5-5	.	TRBJ1-4	TRBD1
TGTGCCTGGGGACAGGGGGATAGCAATCAGCCCCAGCATTTT	CAWGQGDSNQPQHF	TRBV30	.	TRBJ1-5	TRBD1